The TCR beta chain described here comes from a study of CD8 T cells in ankylosing spondylitis. Study conclusions and caveats: Blood from ankylosing spondylitis patients appeared to carry a characteristic roughly 8-variant TCR beta motif. Clones that were linked to disease were CD8+ and were relatively rare in peripheral blood. There were earlier reports of some motif variants in reactive arthritis synovial fluid and blood. Matched ankylosing spondylitis synovial fluid reportedly showed significant enrichment of disease-linked clones.

There are a few counts of this clonotype. Its target is unknown. TCRdb independently ran MiXCR on the 5' RACE reads; one entry per CDR3 protein. The sample contains roughly 700,000 distinct CDR3 sequences, over 15% of which appear only once. This CDR3 spans 13 amino acids. The germline V gene has CDR1 SNHLY and CDR2 FYNNEI. Trimming cost V 6 bases and J 6 bases, with 13 bases left between them. Specimen: blood, either unsorted or a sorted T cell fraction (not recorded which). The chain employs TRBV2 and TRBJ2-3; no firm D call. The TCR comes from a male donor with ankylosing spondylitis. For the CDR3, the DNA is TGTGCCAGCAGCAGGTCCTTCACGGATACGCAGTATTTT. Its translation: CASSRSFTDTQYF.